This T cell receptor (beta chain) was sequenced for a study of CXCR3-negative and CXCR3-positive naive CD8 T cells. Whole-study context: About 150 million TRB reads in total, about 1.5 +/- 0.3 million per library. Findings of the study overall: CXCR3-expressing naive cells carried TRB CDR3s more hydrophobic than those of CXCR3-negative naive cells. Similar levels of surface CD5 were seen between naive subsets; TCR strength was inferred from TRB CDR3 properties. Memory cells diverged, while naive CXCR3-positive and CXCR3-negative cells had similar TRBV-TRBJ usage.

The CDR3 runs to 14 residues. Germline V lookup: CDR1 LNHDA, CDR2 SQIVND (reference sequence). The authors prepared UMI-labeled TRB cDNA libraries by 5' RACE. No DNA is given; TCRdb re-called the 5' RACE reads and lists each CDR3 protein once. Across around 6,900 distinct CDR3 sequences, the top ten clones capture 1.4% to 1.5% of the sample. Measured by frequency, this clonotype is medium-sized. Its antigen is still unknown. Naive CD8+ T lymphocytes were specified as CD45RO-CCR7+CD27+CD95-. The sample taken for sequencing was naive CXCR3+ CD8+ T cells from blood. Subset meaning: CD45RO-CCR7+CD27+CD95- naive CD8+ T cells expressing CXCR3 (TNR3+). The genes are TRBV19 and TRBJ1-5; no DNA is available, so the TRBD1 call from TCRdb remains unchecked. The source of this sequence is a human donor in good health. Some clones in this sample may be carry-over from other donors' samples. The CDR3 sequence is CASSRRQPNQPQHF.